This T cell receptor (beta chain) was captured by sequencing in a study of blood T cell repertoires in COVID-19. About the research overall: Italy, Spain and the United States were the sources of the convalescent and acute COVID-19 samples. From T cells, B-cell-depleted T cells, or PBMCs came the material, which was cDNA or gDNA.

The table lists this clone with a few counts. V was clipped by 3 bases and J by 1 base; unmatched bases: 17. Germline CDR1 LGHNA, CDR2 YNFKEQ. This CDR3 contains 19 residues. In the original workflow: Estimated nucleated cell counts came from reference gene primer amplification. TCRdb's copy holds only in-frame clones and misses some; the assay was immunoSEQ multiplex PCR. V and J calls and clone size are copied from that table; D and trimming were computed from the DNA. The sample includes 120,000 or so clones, 80% to 90% of them seen just once. This clonotype was obtained from a man aged 65-85 years with active or convalescent COVID-19. V and J are TRBV4-2 and TRBJ1-2; 7 bases are a match to TRBD1. The sequencing input was peripheral blood. This CDR3 is CASSQSEGTVEGVNYGYTF. The CDR3 region has the DNA TGTGCCAGCAGCCAGTCAGAGGGGACAGTGGAGGGGGTTAACTATGGCTACACCTTC.